One and the same sample provided the 30 T cell receptor beta chains below, sequenced in a study of regulatory T cells in long-lasting Graves disease. Researchers made TCR beta libraries by using iRepertoire HTBI primers and running Arm-PCR on CDR3 regions. One entry per CDR3 protein, called by TCRdb with MiXCR from the multiplex PCR reads. The sample gives around 460,000 distinct CDR3 sequences, 20% to 25% of which show up once; approximately 6.4% is in the top ten. This sample's time point: persistent/refractory GD, antithyroid drugs over 5 years with positive TRAb. PBMCs provided the RNA from which the TCR library was made. The sequencing here drew on peripheral blood mononuclear cells (PBMCs), taken when the disease was refractory, from a patient treated with antithyroid drugs. Receptors originate from a female donor with Graves disease.

This clonotype was recorded a few times. The rearrangement uses TRBV11-2 and TRBJ2-1; TRBD2 agrees at 10 bases. The CDR3 runs to 18 residues. The V gene end was trimmed by 1 base and the J gene end by 0 bases; junction bases not matched to a gene: 6. Looked up from germline, CDR1 is SGHAT and CDR2 is FQNNGV. CDR3 sequence: CASSLALLAGSSYNEQFF. CDR3 bases: TGTGCCAGCAGCTTAGCCCTACTAGCGGGGAGCTCCTACAATGAGCAGTTCTTC.

CDR3 sequence reads: CASSFLLSSNEQFF. The CDR3 nucleotides are TGCGCCAGCAGCTTTCTATTGAGTAGCAATGAGCAGTTCTTC. The chain recombines TRBV5-1 with TRBJ2-1; no clear D. The CDR3 has 14 residues. The germline V gene encodes CDR1 SGHRS and CDR2 YFSETQ. With 2 bases removed from V and 6 bases from J, the gap between germline ends came to 12 bases. The full variable domain, with the rest looked up from reference TRBV5-1 and TRBJ2-1, is KAGVTQTPRYLIKTRGQQVTLSCSPISGHRSVSWYQQTPGQGLQFLFEYFSETQRNKGNFPGRFSGRQFSNSRSEMNVSTLELGDSALYLCASSFLLSSNEQFFGPGTRLTVL.

CDR3 bases: TGCGCCAGCAGCCAAGTCGCAGGACAGAGCACCTACTTC. Amino acids: CASSQVAGQSTYF. The rearrangement joins TRBV4-1 to TRBJ2-4, with D maybe TRBD1 (6 bases). Germline V CDR1 and CDR2: MGHRA, YSYEKL. V lost 1 base to trimming and J lost 16 bases, with 17 bases between them. This CDR3 has 13 residues.

The genes are TRBV4-1 and TRBJ1-5; perhaps TRBD1 as D (5 bases). This CDR3 spans 13 amino acids. The germline V gene has CDR1 MGHRA and CDR2 YSYEKL. V was pared by 2 bases and J by 7 bases, with 9 bases between. In DNA form, the CDR3 reads TGCGCCAGCAGCCAAAGCAGGGAACAGCCCCAGCATTTT. The encoded protein is CASSQSREQPQHF.

This chain links TRBV29-1 with TRBJ2-6, with D perhaps being TRBD1 or TRBD2 (5 bases each). Germline assignment: CDR1 SQVTM and CDR2 ANQGSEA. Trimming took 0 bases from V and 4 from J, leaving 10 bases between them. This CDR3 has 15 amino acids. DNA for the CDR3: TGCAGCGTTGAAGATCTAGGGACCGGGGCCAACGTCCTGACTTTC. As protein: CSVEDLGTGANVLTF. Full variable domain (rest looked up from reference TRBV29-1 and TRBJ2-6): SAVISQKPSRDICQRGTSLTIQCQVDSQVTMMFWYRQQPGQSLTLIATANQGSEATYESGFVIDKFPISRPNLTFSTLTVSNMSPEDSSIYLCSVEDLGTGANVLTFGAGSRLTVL.

To note about this clonotype: This may be a read error, as it is one base from a much larger clone. The DNA for the CDR3 is TGTGCCAGCAGCTACAGCCTCGGAGGCCACACCTTC. Protein product: CASSYSLGGHTF. V is TRBV6-1 and J is TRBJ1-2; no definite D call. The CDR3 is 12 residues long. CDR1 and CDR2 (germline): MNHNS, SASEGT. Trimming took off 6 bases at V and 12 bases at J, with 17 bases between the two ends.

The chain links TRBV7-9 to TRBJ1-4, with 9 bases that match TRBD1. This CDR3 has 15 amino acids. Germline values: CDR1 SEHNR, CDR2 FQNEAQ (reference sequence). V was pared by 3 bases and J by 9 bases, with 8 bases of the junction left unmatched. The CDR3 region is CASSFGQGYMQKLFF. The DNA of the CDR3 is TGTGCCAGCAGCTTTGGACAGGGGTACATGCAAAAACTGTTTTTT.

The chain carries TRBV7-2 and TRBJ2-3; possibly TRBD2 for D (6 bases). Trimming removed 3 bases at V and 4 bases at J, with 8 bases between. The CDR3 length is 13 residues. Germline CDR1 SGHTA, CDR2 FQGNSA. In DNA, the CDR3 is TGTGCCAGCAGCTTCGCGGGATCAGATACGCAGTATTTT. Its protein product is CASSFAGSDTQYF. Together with reference TRBV7-2 and TRBJ2-3, the CDR3 gives the full variable domain: GAGVSQSPSNKVTEKGKDVELRCDPISGHTALYWYRQSLGQGLEFLIYFQGNSAPDKSGLPSDRFSAERTGGSVSTLTIQRTQQEDSAVYLCASSFAGSDTQYFGPGTRLTVL.

The genes are TRBV7-9 and TRBJ2-1; 11 bases map to TRBD2. V gave up 4 bases and J gave up 8 bases; unmatched junction bases: 7. There are 15 residues in the CDR3. Per the germline V gene, CDR1 is SEHNR and CDR2 is FQNEAQ (reference sequence). The CDR3 coding sequence is TGTGCCAGCAGCTCCATAGCGGGAGGGCCGGATGAGCAGTTCTTC. Translation gives CASSSIAGGPDEQFF.

This clonotype was observed a few times. The germline gene is not matched at one end of the junction; a read error may be the cause. The chain links TRBV6-1 to TRBJ1-1; D remains unclear. Germline values: CDR1 MNHNS, CDR2 SASEGT. The CDR3 is made up of 13 amino acids. The DNA for the CDR3 is TGTGCCAGCATTCCGAATGGTAACACTGGAGCTTTCTTT. Translated, it gives CASIPNGNTGAFF.

This clonotype has a count of ten or more. V is TRBV28 and J is TRBJ2-7; 7 nucleotides line up with TRBD2. The junction had 10 bases not matched to a gene; V was cut back by 5 bases and J by 3 bases. Looked up from germline, CDR1 is MDHEN and CDR2 is SYDVKM. The CDR3 extends over 15 amino acids. The CDR3 sequence: CASSINPAGDYEQYF. The CDR3 region has the DNA TGTGCCAGCAGTATCAATCCGGCGGGAGACTACGAGCAGTACTTC.

Many counts were recorded for this clonotype. This chain uses TRBV6-1 with TRBJ2-7; tentative D call: TRBD2 (5 bases). Trimming removed 0 bases at V and 0 bases at J, with 18 bases between. This CDR3 comprises 18 residues. CDR1 and CDR2 from the germline V gene are MNHNS and SASEGT. The CDR3 region has the DNA TGTGCCAGCAGTGAAGCGGACTCACGGATGGGAGACTCCTACGAGCAGTACTTC. Protein product: CASSEADSRMGDSYEQYF.

The chain combines TRBV19 with TRBJ2-7; D possibly uses TRBD1 or TRBD2 (5 bases each). Between the trimmed V and J ends, which lost 7 bases and 3 bases, there was a span of 19 bases. This CDR3 comprises 15 residues. Looked up from germline, CDR1 is LNHDA and CDR2 is SQIVND (reference sequence). The DNA of the CDR3 is TGTGCCAGTACCCCCATGTGGGGGAGCAGCTACGAGCAGTACTTC. This codes for CASTPMWGSSYEQYF.

This chain connects TRBV9 to TRBJ1-1, with D perhaps matching TRBD1 (5 bases). The germline gives CDR1 SGDLS, CDR2 YYNGEE. There are 13 residues in the CDR3. Deletions cut 0 bases from V and 3 bases from J, with 6 bases between. CDR3 region: CASSVEGHTEAFF. The CDR3 DNA reads TGTGCCAGCAGCGTAGAGGGGCACACTGAAGCTTTCTTT.

This clonotype has ten or more counts. The chain is built from TRBV12-3 or TRBV12-4 and TRBJ2-7, with 13 bases that match TRBD2. This CDR3 has 13 amino acids. V dropped 5 bases and J dropped 7; count of bases not matched to a gene: 2. The DNA for the CDR3 is TGTGCCAGCAGTCTACTAGCGGGAGGGGAGCAGTACTTC. Residues: CASSLLAGGEQYF.

CDR3 sequence (DNA): TGCAGTGCTAGAGAAGGGTTTAACTATGGCTACACCTTC. As protein: CSAREGFNYGYTF. The chain combines TRBV20-1 with TRBJ1-2; D is unresolved. With 0 bases removed from V and 1 base from J, the gap between germline ends came to 6 bases. The V gene's germline CDR1 is DFQATT and CDR2 SNEGSKA (reference sequence). This CDR3 region has 13 residues.

This clonotype was seen more than once but under ten times. V gene TRBV13 combines with J gene TRBJ2-2, with D tentatively TRBD2 (5 bases). The CDR3 has 13 residues. In germline, CDR1 is PRHDT, CDR2 FYEKMQ (reference sequence). The V and J ends lost 2 bases and 7 bases respectively, with 8 bases between them. The CDR3 loop reads CASSLREGGELFF. DNA of the CDR3: TGTGCCAGCAGCTTACGAGAGGGCGGGGAGCTGTTTTTT.

This clonotype was detected many times. This sequence joins TRBV2 and TRBJ1-1; no clear D gene. V lost 6 bases to trimming and J lost 2 bases, with 4 bases between them. CDR3 length: 11 residues. CDR1 and CDR2 from the germline V gene are SNHLY and FYNNEI. In nucleotides, the CDR3 is TGTGCCAGCAGGGATAACACTGAAGCTTTCTTT. This translates into CASRDNTEAFF.

This clonotype was observed a few times. The chain is built from TRBV4-1 and TRBJ2-7; a weak D match, TRBD1 (6 bases). V was clipped by 3 bases and J by 3 bases, with 18 bases between them. This CDR3 comprises 16 residues. Germline V CDR1 and CDR2: MGHRA, YSYEKL. In DNA, the CDR3 is TGCGCCAGCAGCCACAGGACGGGACAAAATCACTACGAGCAGTACTTC. Amino acids: CASSHRTGQNHYEQYF.

This clonotype was counted many times. V and J are TRBV11-2 and TRBJ1-5, with D maybe TRBD1 (6 bases). Germline V lookup: CDR1 SGHAT, CDR2 FQNNGV. The CDR3 has 14 amino acids. Trimming left V 1 base short and J 5 bases short, with 9 bases between. For the CDR3, the DNA is TGTGCCAGCAGCTTAGGGGCAGGGGATCAGCCCCAGCATTTT. It translates to CASSLGAGDQPQHF.

The V call is TRBV19, the J call TRBJ1-1; D is ambiguous. V lost 6 bases and J lost 6, with 20 bases in between. This CDR3 contains 15 residues. Germline V lookup: CDR1 LNHDA, CDR2 SQIVND (reference sequence). For the CDR3, the DNA is TGTGCCAGTAGCATGGGTCTCGGGCAGTTCTCTGAAGCTTTCTTT. This encodes CASSMGLGQFSEAFF.

This sequence joins TRBV28 and TRBJ1-2; perhaps TRBD1 as D (5 bases). Trimming removed 6 bases at V and 8 bases at J, with 16 bases between. CDR1 is MDHEN and CDR2 is SYDVKM in the germline V gene. This CDR3 is 13 amino acids long. The CDR3 protein is CASSPGTFKGYTF. The DNA for the CDR3 is TGTGCCAGCAGCCCCGGGACTTTTAAGGGCTACACCTTC.

The chain is built from TRBV3-1 and TRBJ2-4; 12 nucleotides match TRBD2. V lost 0 bases and J lost 4; bases outside the gene matches: 10. Germline V CDR1 and CDR2: LGHDT, YNNKEL (reference sequence). The CDR3 runs 19 residues. The CDR3 spells CASSQDLLGLAGGKNIQYF. Written as DNA, the CDR3 is TGTGCCAGCAGCCAAGATCTTCTTGGGCTAGCGGGGGGGAAAAACATTCAGTACTTC.

This chain uses TRBV28 with TRBJ2-1; tentative D call: TRBD2 (5 bases). Germline V gene sequence: CDR1 MDHEN, CDR2 SYDVKM. This CDR3 region has 16 residues. Deletions cut 7 bases from V and 0 bases from J, with 16 bases between. This CDR3 is CASIGNGKSSYNEQFF. CDR3 DNA: TGTGCCAGCATCGGTAACGGGAAGAGCTCCTACAATGAGCAGTTCTTC.

The chain is built from TRBV24-1 and TRBJ2-2; D is possibly TRBD1 (5 bases). Germline V CDR1 and CDR2: KGHDR, SFDVKD. The V gene lost 8 bases and the J gene lost 7 bases, with 13 bases spanning the gap. The CDR3 is 13 amino acids. This CDR3 reads CATTQGNYGELFF. CDR3 nucleotide sequence: TGTGCCACCACGCAGGGCAACTACGGGGAGCTGTTTTTT.

The sample holds a few counts of this clonotype. The V and J genes are TRBV7-2 and TRBJ2-7; D possibly corresponds to TRBD1 (6 bases). The CDR3 length is 15 residues. V lost 1 base and J lost 3, with 13 bases in between. From germline, CDR1 is SGHTA and CDR2 FQGNSA. CDR3 DNA: TGTGCCAGCAGCTTAGGGACAGCGATAAGCTACGAGCAGTACTTC. Translation: CASSLGTAISYEQYF.

This clonotype was counted ten times or more. V is TRBV28 and J is TRBJ1-1; tentatively, D is TRBD1 (6 bases). This CDR3 spans 14 amino acids. With 6 bases removed from V and 5 bases from J, the gap between germline ends came to 16 bases. Germline V lookup: CDR1 MDHEN, CDR2 SYDVKM. CDR3 DNA sequence: TGTGCCAGCAGGACGGACAGCTCGAGGACTGAAGCTTTCTTT. It encodes CASRTDSSRTEAFF.

This clonotype has a handful of counts. J is TRBJ2-7 and V is TRBV4-2; the D is unclear. Trimming shortened V by 4 bases and J by 9 bases, and 22 bases separated the two germline ends. CDR1 and CDR2 from the germline V gene are LGHNA and YNFKEQ. The CDR3 contains 15 residues. CDR3 sequence (DNA): TGTGCCAGCAGCCCCTTGGGCGGCATTGGAGCTATGCAGTACTTC. It specifies CASSPLGGIGAMQYF.

Regarding this clonotype: An end of the junction does not agree with germline; a read error may underlie this. This chain connects TRBV11-3 to TRBJ2-1; 7 bases are shared with TRBD2. Germline V gene lookup returns CDR1 SGHNT and CDR2 YENEEA. The CDR3 runs to 16 residues. The CDR3 spells CASSLEVGLGYSEQFF. In DNA form, the CDR3 reads TGTGCCAGCAGCTTAGAGGTAGGACTAGGCTACAGTGAGCAGTTCTTC.

The CDR3 DNA follows: TGCGCCAGCAGCCAAGTTCGTCAGGACACTGAAGCTTTCTTT. Its protein product is CASSQVRQDTEAFF. The J gene is TRBJ1-1, the V gene TRBV4-1; D gene ambiguous. The CDR3 is 14 amino acids. Trimming cost V 1 base and J 3 bases, with 9 bases left between them. Germline-derived CDR1 and CDR2 are MGHRA and YSYEKL.